These 17 T cell receptor beta chains came from one sample sequenced in a study of blood T cells in healthy people across ages (dated by TCRdb to between 2014 and 2017). Library construction relied on 5' RACE. The second PCR ran for about 7 to 11 cycles and used a J-beta primer mix along with a sample-barcoded 5' primer. The public reads were quality trimmed at Q25 with fastp and then assembled into clones with MiXCR by TCRdb, keeping productive beta chains. CDR3 protein sequences are deduplicated, and each keeps its most common genes and DNA. Present in this sample are some 1,800,000 distinct CDR3 sequences, roughly 43% of which were seen just once. In total, the top ten clones hold around 23% of the sample. Sequenced: blood. The receptors derive from a human donor in good health.

There are a few counts of this clonotype. The V gene is TRBV29-1, the J gene TRBJ1-2, with 8 positions matching TRBD1. The CDR3 is 13 amino acids. After removal of 4 bases from V and 8 bases from J, the junction contained 9 bases not matched to a gene. Germline CDR1 is SQVTM and CDR2 is ANQGSEA. DNA for the CDR3: TGCAGCGTTGGGCCGACAGGGGAGGAAGGCTACACCTTC. Translated: CSVGPTGEEGYTF.

The V call is TRBV6-1, the J call TRBJ1-2; 8 positions match TRBD1. Germline CDR1 reads MNHNS; CDR2 reads SASEGT. The V segment lost 3 bases and the J segment 4 bases; nucleotides outside the gene matches: 1. The CDR3 sequence is 13 residues long. DNA for the CDR3: TGTGCCAGCAGTGAGGACAGGGCCTATGGCTACACCTTC. This codes for CASSEDRAYGYTF.

This clonotype was counted ten times or more. At one boundary the junction diverges from the germline segment, which might be a read error. The genes are TRBV7-2 and TRBJ2-5; the match to TRBD2 covers 14 bases. Germline values: CDR1 SGHTA, CDR2 FQGNSA. The CDR3 covers 16 residues. Here the CDR3 reads CASSPWTSGGQETQYF. The CDR3 bases are TGCGCCAGCAGCCCCTGGACTAGCGGGGGGCAAGAGACCCAGTACTTC.

The rearrangement uses TRBV7-3 and TRBJ2-3; 11 nucleotides align to TRBD1. V shed 7 bases, J shed 5 bases, and the junction held 5 bases outside the gene matches. Germline V lookup: CDR1 SGHTA, CDR2 FQGTGA. This CDR3 comprises 14 residues. The CDR3 DNA is TGTGCCAGCACCAGGACAGGGGGCAAAGATACGCAGTATTTT. This encodes CASTRTGGKDTQYF.

This clonotype was seen more than once but under ten times. The V gene is TRBV20-1, the J gene TRBJ1-6; the D is unclear. Trimming stripped 8 bases from V and 9 bases from J, with 20 bases between. This CDR3 has 14 residues. Germline CDR1 is DFQATT and CDR2 is SNEGSKA (reference sequence). CDR3 in DNA: TGCAGTCTTCACCCGGGATCCGTGGGTTCACCCCTCCACTTT. The encoded protein is CSLHPGSVGSPLHF.

The gene calls are TRBV5-1 and TRBJ2-1; possible D gene TRBD2, 5 bases. The J call may be mistaken, given a closer DNA end match to TRBJ2-7. CDR3 length: 16 amino acids. Germline CDR1 and CDR2: SGHRS and YFSETQ. The CDR3 sequence is CASSLAASPSYNEQYF. Here the CDR3 DNA reads TGCGCCAGCAGCTTGGCCGCTAGCCCCTCCTACAATGAGCAGTACTTC.

The chain uses TRBV6-2 or TRBV6-3 and TRBJ2-5, with 9 bases lining up with TRBD2. The J call may be incorrect, as the DNA end agrees better with TRBJ2-7. The germline V gene encodes CDR1 MNHEY and CDR2 SVGEGT. The CDR3 length is 14 residues. DNA of the CDR3: TGTGCCAGCAGTATCGGGACTAGCCTTGTCGAGCAGTACTTC. As protein: CASSIGTSLVEQYF.

The gene calls are TRBV7-2 and TRBJ1-1, with D possibly matching TRBD1 (5 bases). Germline V gene lookup returns CDR1 SGHTA and CDR2 FQGNSA. The CDR3 runs to 15 residues. Trimming cost V 5 bases and J 1 base, with 14 bases left between them. CDR3 region: CASSPGSQGNTEAFF. The CDR3 nucleotides read TGTGCCAGCAGCCCAGGGAGTCAGGGGAACACTGAAGCTTTCTTT.

The V call is TRBV21-1, the J call TRBJ2-7; the table's D gene call, TRBD1, was not cross checked with the DNA. TRBV21-1 is marked as a pseudogene. The CDR3 is 15 amino acids. CDR3 nucleotide sequence: TGTGCCAGCAGCTGTGGACAGTCTGGCTCCTACGAGCAGTACTTC. Its translation: CASSCGQSGSYEQYF.

The CDR3 nucleotides are TGTGCCAGCAGCTCCCTAGCGGGGGGCCAGTTCTTC. Translating it yields CASSSLAGGQFF. The chain couples TRBV7-3 to TRBJ2-1; 11 nucleotides align to TRBD2. The CDR3 loop spans 12 amino acids. The V gene end was trimmed by 4 bases and the J gene end by 13 bases; junction bases not matched to a gene: 3. CDR1 is SGHTA, CDR2 FQGTGA, per germline.

This chain joins TRBV9 and TRBJ2-2, with D uncertain. CDR3 length: 16 residues. Germline assignment: CDR1 SGDLS and CDR2 YYNGEE. The ends were cut back, 4 bases at V and 0 bases at J, with 13 bases in the middle. The CDR3 sequence: CASSTILGANTGELFF. DNA of the CDR3: TGTGCCAGCAGCACCATTTTAGGAGCGAACACCGGGGAGCTGTTTTTT.

V usage is TRBV5-1 and J usage is TRBJ1-4, with 8 nucleotides matching TRBD1. The trim removed 0 bases at V and 7 bases at J, leaving 2 bases unmatched. The CDR3 sequence is 14 residues long. Looked up from germline, CDR1 is SGHRS and CDR2 is YFSETQ. DNA of the CDR3: TGCGCCAGCAGCTTGGATGGGACAGGTGAAAAACTGTTTTTT. Its protein is CASSLDGTGEKLFF.

The J gene is TRBJ1-2, the V gene TRBV11-2, with D possibly matching TRBD1 (6 bases). Per the germline V gene, CDR1 is SGHAT and CDR2 is FQNNGV. With 5 bases removed from V and 1 base from J, the gap between germline ends came to 14 bases. This CDR3 spans 15 amino acids. The CDR3 DNA follows: TGTGCCAGCAGCCCTGGGGGGGCTTTTAACTATGGCTACACCTTC. As protein: CASSPGGAFNYGYTF.

There are a few counts of this clonotype. The rearrangement links TRBV20-1 to TRBJ2-7; 8 nucleotides match TRBD1. This CDR3 is 15 amino acids long. CDR1 DFQATT and CDR2 SNEGSKA come from the germline V gene (reference sequence). Losses at the gene ends were 6 bases for V and 1 base for J; bases not matched to a gene: 11. CDR3 amino acids: CSAFAIGTGSYEQYF. CDR3 coding DNA: TGCAGTGCCTTTGCTATCGGGACAGGATCCTACGAGCAGTACTTC.

Regarding this clonotype: The junction and the germline gene differ at one end; a read error may be behind it. The DNA for the CDR3 is TGCAGCGTTACCGGGCTAGCGGGGGGCTCCTACGATGAGCAGTTCTTC. Residues: CSVTGLAGGSYDEQFF. The chain has TRBV29-1 and TRBJ2-1; TRBD2 agrees at 11 bases. CDR3 length: 16 amino acids. Looked up from germline, CDR1 is SQVTM and CDR2 is ANQGSEA.

The chain joins TRBV30 to TRBJ1-5, with D hard to call. The CDR3 consists of 12 residues. CDR1 is GTSNPN and CDR2 is SVGIG in the germline V gene (reference sequence). V was trimmed by 6 bases and J by 4 bases, leaving 10 bases between them. Here the CDR3 reads CACGEVNQPQHF. CDR3 in DNA: TGTGCCTGTGGGGAGGTAAATCAGCCCCAGCATTTT.

This clonotype was detected a few times. The rearrangement links TRBV5-1 to TRBJ1-5; TRBD1 is a possible D gene (5 bases). The germline gives CDR1 SGHRS, CDR2 YFSETQ. V lost 0 bases and J 6 bases, leaving 7 bases between the germline ends. The CDR3 contains 13 residues. CDR3 protein: CASSLDQGQPQHF. In DNA form, the CDR3 reads TGCGCCAGCAGCTTGGATCAGGGTCAGCCCCAGCATTTT.